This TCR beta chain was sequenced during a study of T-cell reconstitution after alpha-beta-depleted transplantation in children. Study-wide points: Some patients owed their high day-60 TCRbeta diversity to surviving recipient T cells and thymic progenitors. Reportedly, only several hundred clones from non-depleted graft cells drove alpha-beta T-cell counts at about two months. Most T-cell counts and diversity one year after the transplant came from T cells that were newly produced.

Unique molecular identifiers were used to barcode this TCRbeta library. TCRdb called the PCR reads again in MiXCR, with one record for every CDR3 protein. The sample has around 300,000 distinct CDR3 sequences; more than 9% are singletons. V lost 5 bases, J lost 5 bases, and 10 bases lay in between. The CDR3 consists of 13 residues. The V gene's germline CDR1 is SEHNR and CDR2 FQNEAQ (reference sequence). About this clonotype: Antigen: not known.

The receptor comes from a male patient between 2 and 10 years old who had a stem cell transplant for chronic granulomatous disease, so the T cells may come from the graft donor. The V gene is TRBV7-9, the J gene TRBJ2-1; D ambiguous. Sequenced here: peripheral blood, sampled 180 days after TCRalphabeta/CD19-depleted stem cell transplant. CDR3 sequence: CASSPEWDNEQFF. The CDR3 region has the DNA TGTGCCAGCAGCCCAGAGTGGGACAATGAGCAGTTCTTC.